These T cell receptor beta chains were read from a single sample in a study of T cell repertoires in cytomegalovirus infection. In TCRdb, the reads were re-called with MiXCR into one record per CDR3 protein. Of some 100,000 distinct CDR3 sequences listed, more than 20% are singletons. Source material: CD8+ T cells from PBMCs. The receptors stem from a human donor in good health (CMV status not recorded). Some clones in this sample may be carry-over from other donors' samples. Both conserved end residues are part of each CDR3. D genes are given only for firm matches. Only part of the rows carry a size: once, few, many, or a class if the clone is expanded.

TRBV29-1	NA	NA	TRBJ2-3	TGCAGCGTTGAAGGTCGAGAGGGTCCGACAGATACGCAGTATTTT	CSVEGREGPTDTQYF
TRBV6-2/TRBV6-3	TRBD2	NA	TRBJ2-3	TGTGCCAGCAGTTATACGGCTAGCGGGAGGGGCCCAGATACGCAGTATTTT	CASSYTASGRGPDTQYF
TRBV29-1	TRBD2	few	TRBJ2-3	TGCAGCGTTCGTGGGACTAGCGGGGGAGATACGCAGTATTTT	CSVRGTSGGDTQYF
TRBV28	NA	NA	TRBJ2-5	TGTGCCAGCAGAGACAGAGAGACCCAGTACTTC	CASRDRETQYF
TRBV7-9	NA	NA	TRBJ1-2	TGTGCCAGCAGCTTACGGGCGGAGGGAAATACTTATGGCTACACCTTC	CASSLRAEGNTYGYTF
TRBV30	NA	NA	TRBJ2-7	TGTGCCTGGAAACAAGGGTCCTACGAGCAGTACTTC	CAWKQGSYEQYF
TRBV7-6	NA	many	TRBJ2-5	TGTGCCAGCAGCTTAGGCGACGCCCTGGCGGAGACCCAGTACTTC	CASSLGDALAETQYF
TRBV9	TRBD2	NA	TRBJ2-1	TGTGCCAGCAGCGATAGCGGGGGATTCGACAATGAGCAGTTCTTC	CASSDSGGFDNEQFF
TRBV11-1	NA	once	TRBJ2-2	TGTGCCAGCAGCTCCCCTAGGGGACAGAACACCGGGGAGCTGTTTTTT	CASSSPRGQNTGELFF
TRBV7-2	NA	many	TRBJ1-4	TGTGCCAGCAGCTTAGGAACAGGGCAGAAGGGTGGAAAACTGTTTTTT	CASSLGTGQKGGKLFF
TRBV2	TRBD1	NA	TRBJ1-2	TGTGCCAGCAGTGAAGCGCAGGGGGCGTATGGCTACACCTTC	CASSEAQGAYGYTF
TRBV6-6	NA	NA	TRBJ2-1	TGTGCCAGCGGTTACGCGGGGAATGAGCAGTTCTTC	CASGYAGNEQFF
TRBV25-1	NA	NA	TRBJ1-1	TGTGCCAGCAGTGACGTGAACACTGAAGCTTTCTTT	CASSDVNTEAFF
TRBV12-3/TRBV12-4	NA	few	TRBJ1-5	TGTGCCAGCCGAGAGGGCAATCAGCCCCAGCATTTT	CASREGNQPQHF
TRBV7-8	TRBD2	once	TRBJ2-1	TGTGCCAGCAGCTTAAAGCGGGGGGGTGGAAATGAGCAGTTCTTC	CASSLKRGGGNEQFF
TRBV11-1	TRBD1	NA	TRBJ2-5	TGTGCCAGCAGCCTTAATGGACAGGGACGGGAAGGAGAGACCCAGTACTTC	CASSLNGQGREGETQYF
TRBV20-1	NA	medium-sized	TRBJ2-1	TGCAGTGCACCGTACGGCTTGGGTGAGCAGTTCTTC	CSAPYGLGEQFF
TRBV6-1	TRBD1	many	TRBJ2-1	TGTGCCAGCAGTGATACGTGGACAGGTCCTAGCAATGAGCAGTTCTTC	CASSDTWTGPSNEQFF
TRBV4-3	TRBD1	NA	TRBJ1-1	TGCGCCAGCAGCCAAGATAGGGCAGGGGGCACTGAAGCTTTCTTT	CASSQDRAGGTEAFF
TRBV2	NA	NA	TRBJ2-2	TGTGCCAGCCTGGAGGGACACAGGAACGGGGAGCTGTTTTTT	CASLEGHRNGELFF
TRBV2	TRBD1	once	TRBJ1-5	TGTGCCAGCAGGGACAGGGTCGGTCAGCCCCAGCATTTT	CASRDRVGQPQHF
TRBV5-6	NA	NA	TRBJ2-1	TGTGCCAGCAGCTTCGGGACTGCGAATGAGCAGTTCTTC	CASSFGTANEQFF
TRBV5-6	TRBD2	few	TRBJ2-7	TGTGCCAGCAGCTTGGACGGGGGGAACTCCTACGAGCAGTACTTC	CASSLDGGNSYEQYF
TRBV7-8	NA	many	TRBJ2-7	TGTGCCAGCAGCTTGACTGTAGGGAGCAGCTCCTACGAGCAGTACTTC	CASSLTVGSSSYEQYF
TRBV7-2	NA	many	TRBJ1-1	TGTGCCAGCAGCTTACCAAGAACCATGGCTTTCTTT	CASSLPRTMAFF
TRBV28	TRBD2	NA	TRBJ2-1	TGTGCCAGCAGTTTAGGGTCAAGCGGGGGCTGGCTTGAGCAGTTCTTC	CASSLGSSGGWLEQFF
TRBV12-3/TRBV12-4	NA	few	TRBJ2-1	TGTGCCAGCAGTTTTCGAGACCCCGATGAGCAGTTCTTC	CASSFRDPDEQFF